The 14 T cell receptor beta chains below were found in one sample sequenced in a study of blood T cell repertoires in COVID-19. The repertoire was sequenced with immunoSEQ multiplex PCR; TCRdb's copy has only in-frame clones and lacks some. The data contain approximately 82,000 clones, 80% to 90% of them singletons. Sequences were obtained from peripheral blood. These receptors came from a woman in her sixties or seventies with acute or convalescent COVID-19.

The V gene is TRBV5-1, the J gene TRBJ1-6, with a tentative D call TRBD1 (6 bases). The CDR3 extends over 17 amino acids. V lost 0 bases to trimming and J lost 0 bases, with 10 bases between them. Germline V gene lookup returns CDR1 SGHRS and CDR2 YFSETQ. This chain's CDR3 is CASSLGTASSYNSPLHF. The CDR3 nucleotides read TGCGCCAGCAGCTTGGGGACAGCCAGCTCCTATAATTCACCCCTCCACTTT.

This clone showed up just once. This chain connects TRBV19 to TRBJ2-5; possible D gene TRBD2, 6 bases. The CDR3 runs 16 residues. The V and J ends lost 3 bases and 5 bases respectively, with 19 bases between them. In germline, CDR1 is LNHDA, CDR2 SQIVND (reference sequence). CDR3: CASSIGLRRGQETQYF. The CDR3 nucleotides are TGTGCCAGTAGTATCGGGTTACGGAGGGGCCAGGAGACCCAGTACTTC.

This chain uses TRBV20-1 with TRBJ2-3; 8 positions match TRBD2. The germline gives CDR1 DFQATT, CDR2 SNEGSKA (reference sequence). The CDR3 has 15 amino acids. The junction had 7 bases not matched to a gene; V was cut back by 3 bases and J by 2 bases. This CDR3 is CSASWSGGSTDTQYF. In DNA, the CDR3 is TGCAGTGCTAGTTGGAGCGGGGGATCCACAGATACGCAGTATTTT.

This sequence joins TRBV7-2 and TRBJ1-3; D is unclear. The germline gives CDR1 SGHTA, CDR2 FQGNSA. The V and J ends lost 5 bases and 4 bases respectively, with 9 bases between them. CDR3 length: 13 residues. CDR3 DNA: TGTGCCAGCAGCAACGGTCCCGGAAACACCATATATTTT. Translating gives CASSNGPGNTIYF.

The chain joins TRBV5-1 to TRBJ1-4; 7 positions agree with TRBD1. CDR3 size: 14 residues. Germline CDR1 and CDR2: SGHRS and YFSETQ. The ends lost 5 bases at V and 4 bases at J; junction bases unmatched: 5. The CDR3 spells CASSTGTVNEKLFF. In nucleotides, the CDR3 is TGCGCCAGCAGTACCGGGACAGTTAATGAAAAACTGTTTTTT.

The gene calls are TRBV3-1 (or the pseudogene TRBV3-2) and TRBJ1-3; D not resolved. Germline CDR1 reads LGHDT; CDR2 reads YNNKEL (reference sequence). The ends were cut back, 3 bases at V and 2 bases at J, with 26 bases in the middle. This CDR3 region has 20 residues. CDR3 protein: CASSHPLLGTTLAAGNTIYF. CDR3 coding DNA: TGTGCCAGCAGCCATCCCCTTCTTGGCACCACCCTCGCCGCTGGAAACACCATATATTTT.

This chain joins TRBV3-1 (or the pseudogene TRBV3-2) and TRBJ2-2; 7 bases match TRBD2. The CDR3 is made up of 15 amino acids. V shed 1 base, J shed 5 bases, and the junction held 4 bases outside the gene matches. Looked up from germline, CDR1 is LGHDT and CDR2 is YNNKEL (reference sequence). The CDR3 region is CASSQVRERTGELFF. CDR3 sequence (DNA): TGTGCCAGCAGCCAAGTGCGGGAGCGGACCGGGGAGCTGTTTTTT.

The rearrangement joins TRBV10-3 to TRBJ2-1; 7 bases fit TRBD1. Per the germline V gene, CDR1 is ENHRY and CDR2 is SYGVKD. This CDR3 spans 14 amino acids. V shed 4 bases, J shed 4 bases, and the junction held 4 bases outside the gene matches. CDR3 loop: CAISGDRAYNEQFF. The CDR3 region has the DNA TGTGCCATCAGTGGAGACAGGGCTTACAATGAGCAGTTCTTC.

CDR3 sequence reads: CASSPSHGGLNTEAFF. In DNA, the CDR3 is TGTGCCAGCAGCCCATCCCACGGAGGATTGAACACTGAAGCTTTCTTT. This sequence joins TRBV28 and TRBJ1-1; the D is unclear. V was trimmed by 6 bases and J by 0 bases, leaving 17 bases between them. The CDR3 is 16 amino acids. Germline V CDR1 and CDR2: MDHEN, SYDVKM.

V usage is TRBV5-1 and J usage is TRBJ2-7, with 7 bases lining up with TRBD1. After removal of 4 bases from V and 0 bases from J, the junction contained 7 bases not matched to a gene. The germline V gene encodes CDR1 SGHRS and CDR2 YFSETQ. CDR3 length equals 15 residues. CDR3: CASSLWTGLSYEQYF. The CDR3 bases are TGCGCCAGCAGCCTTTGGACAGGCCTCTCCTACGAGCAGTACTTC.

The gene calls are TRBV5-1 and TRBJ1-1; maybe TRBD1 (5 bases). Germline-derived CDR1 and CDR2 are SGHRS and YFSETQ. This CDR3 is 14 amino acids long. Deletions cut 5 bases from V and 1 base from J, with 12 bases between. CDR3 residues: CASRETAPNTEAFF. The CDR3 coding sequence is TGCGCCAGCAGGGAGACAGCCCCGAACACTGAAGCTTTCTTT.

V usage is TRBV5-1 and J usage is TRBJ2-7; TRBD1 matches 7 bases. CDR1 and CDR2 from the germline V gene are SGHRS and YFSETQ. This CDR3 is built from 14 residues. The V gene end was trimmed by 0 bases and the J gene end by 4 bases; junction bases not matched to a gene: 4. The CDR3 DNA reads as TGCGCCAGCAGCTTGGAGCAGGGGGTGTACGAGCAGTACTTC. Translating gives CASSLEQGVYEQYF.

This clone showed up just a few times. The CDR3 here is CASSHRGNNSPLHF. The CDR3 DNA follows: TGTGCCAGCAGCCACAGGGGTAATAATTCACCCCTCCACTTT. The J gene is TRBJ1-6, the V gene TRBV3-1 (or the pseudogene TRBV3-2), with D maybe TRBD1 (6 bases). The V gene's germline CDR1 is LGHDT and CDR2 YNNKEL (reference sequence). The CDR3 is 14 residues long. V was cut by 3 bases and J by 5 bases, with 8 bases left in between.

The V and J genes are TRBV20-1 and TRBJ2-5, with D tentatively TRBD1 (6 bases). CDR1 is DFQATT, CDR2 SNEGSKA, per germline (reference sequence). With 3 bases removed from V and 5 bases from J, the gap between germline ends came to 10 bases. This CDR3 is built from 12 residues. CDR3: CSASPGEETQYF. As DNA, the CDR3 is TGCAGTGCTAGTCCAGGGGAGGAGACCCAGTACTTC.